The 24 T cell receptor beta chains below were found in one sample sequenced in a study of blood T cell repertoires in COVID-19. Method: immunoSEQ multiplex PCR; TCRdb's copy keeps in-frame clones and lacks some. The table has tens of thousands of clones, 70% to 90% seen once; the top ten hold 25% to 35%. Material: peripheral blood. These TCRs come from a man aged 50 to 60 with active or convalescent COVID-19.

This clone was counted between two and nine times. The V call is TRBV10-3, the J call TRBJ2-1; D is ambiguous. The CDR3 is 11 amino acids. Germline assignment: CDR1 ENHRY and CDR2 SYGVKD. V lost 10 bases and J lost 8, with 12 bases in between. The CDR3 reads CATLQVDEQFF. CDR3 coding DNA: TGTGCCACCCTCCAGGTGGATGAGCAGTTCTTC.

The rearrangement uses TRBV27 and TRBJ1-5, with D possibly being TRBD1 (5 bases). Germline V gene sequence: CDR1 MNHEY, CDR2 SMNVEV (reference sequence). This CDR3 is 13 amino acids long. The V end lost 4 bases, the J end lost 6 bases, and 10 bases lay between the germline ends. DNA for the CDR3: TGTGCCAGCAGTTCAGGGTGGGGTCAGCCCCAGCATTTT. This translates into CASSSGWGQPQHF.

This chain connects TRBV25-1 to TRBJ2-1; the match to TRBD2 covers 7 bases. After removal of 8 bases from V and 4 bases from J, the junction contained 14 bases not matched to a gene. Germline CDR1 and CDR2: MGHDK and SYGVNS. The CDR3 spans 16 residues. The CDR3 sequence is CASSHPGTNFYNEQFF. The CDR3 nucleotides read TGTGCCAGCTCCCACCCCGGGACTAACTTTTACAATGAGCAGTTCTTC.

CDR3 sequence reads: CASSLGGGHYNEQFF. CDR3 in DNA: TGTGCCAGCAGCCTCGGGGGGGGGCATTACAATGAGCAGTTCTTC. The chain joins TRBV6-4 to TRBJ2-1; 8 bases agree with TRBD2. This CDR3 region has 15 residues. J was trimmed by 4 bases and V by 6 bases; bases with no gene match: 8. Germline CDR1 is MRHNA and CDR2 is SNTAGT.

V is TRBV24-1 and J is TRBJ2-1, with 8 nucleotides matching TRBD1. With 1 base clipped from V and 11 bases from J, the junction kept 12 bases outside the gene matches. The CDR3 totals 16 residues. Looked up from germline, CDR1 is KGHDR and CDR2 is SFDVKD. The CDR3 reads CATSDFSPGTGVKQFF. The CDR3 DNA is TGTGCCACCAGTGATTTTAGCCCCGGGACAGGCGTTAAGCAGTTCTTC.

The rearrangement joins TRBV4-2 to TRBJ1-3; D remains ambiguous. Trimming took off 0 bases at V and 1 base at J, with 13 bases between the two ends. The CDR3 contains 17 residues. CDR1 and CDR2 from the germline V gene are LGHNA and YNFKEQ. The CDR3, as DNA: TGTGCCAGCAGCCAAGATGAGGGCCGGAGTTCTGGAAACACCATATATTTT. This translates into CASSQDEGRSSGNTIYF.

This sequence joins TRBV15 and TRBJ2-1, with D perhaps matching TRBD1 (6 bases). V was clipped by 1 base and J by 0 bases, with 10 bases between them. Looked up from germline, CDR1 is LNHNV and CDR2 is YYDKDF (reference sequence). The CDR3 totals 16 residues. As DNA, the CDR3 is TGTGCCACCAGCAGAGTCGTAGGGGGCTCCTACAATGAGCAGTTCTTC. It codes for CATSRVVGGSYNEQFF.

The chain employs TRBV28 and TRBJ2-2, with TRBD2 identical over 14 bases. The V gene's germline CDR1 is MDHEN and CDR2 SYDVKM. The CDR3 sequence is 19 residues long. The junction had 13 bases not matched to a gene; V was cut back by 6 bases and J by 4 bases. The CDR3 reads CASRHPGLAGDRATGELFF. The CDR3 nucleotides read TGTGCCAGCAGGCATCCGGGACTAGCGGGAGACCGGGCCACCGGGGAGCTGTTTTTT.

This chain links TRBV24-1 with TRBJ2-5, with TRBD2 matching 15 bases. The CDR3 contains 16 residues. V lost 4 bases, J lost 4 bases, and 3 bases stayed unmatched. Germline CDR1 reads KGHDR; CDR2 reads SFDVKD. CDR3 bases: TGTGCCACCAGTGACCAGGGACTAGCGGGAGGAGAGACCCAGTACTTC. Its translation is CATSDQGLAGGETQYF.

This chain joins TRBV14 and TRBJ2-3; possibly TRBD1 for D (6 bases). The CDR3 sequence is 16 residues long. V was pared by 4 bases and J by 2 bases, with 16 bases between. The germline gives CDR1 SGHDN, CDR2 FVKESK. This CDR3 reads CASSLSGQTNTDTQYF. Here the CDR3 DNA reads TGTGCCAGCAGCCTCTCCGGACAGACAAACACAGATACGCAGTATTTT.

The CDR3 bases are TGTGCCAGCACCACCCTTGCCCCCGGACAGGGGTTGTATGGCTACACCTTC. Encoded protein: CASTTLAPGQGLYGYTF. The V gene is TRBV28, the J gene TRBJ1-2, with 9 bases that match TRBD1. Germline loops: CDR1 MDHEN, CDR2 SYDVKM. J lost 5 bases, V lost 7 bases, and 17 bases had no gene match. The CDR3 loop spans 17 amino acids.

The chain couples TRBV6-5 to TRBJ2-7; 12 bases agree with TRBD2. With V trimmed by 4 bases and J by 10 bases, 11 bases remained unmatched. Germline loops: CDR1 MNHEY, CDR2 SVGAGI. This CDR3 has 15 residues. The CDR3 protein is CASSWKRTSGNLQYF. The CDR3 nucleotides read TGTGCCAGCAGTTGGAAGCGGACTAGCGGGAACCTTCAGTACTTC.

This clone was recorded once. This sample also contains other DNA sequences that code for the same CDR3. The J gene is TRBJ1-6, the V gene TRBV7-8; D ambiguous. Germline values: CDR1 SGHVS, CDR2 FQNEAQ. The CDR3 contains 15 residues. Between the trimmed V and J ends, which lost 1 base and 3 bases, there was a span of 7 bases. CDR3: CASSLVGSYNSPLHF. The CDR3 DNA follows: TGTGCCAGCAGCTTAGTGGGCAGCTATAATTCACCCCTCCACTTT.

This chain links TRBV5-1 with TRBJ1-2, with D hard to call. The germline V gene encodes CDR1 SGHRS and CDR2 YFSETQ. The CDR3 is 13 amino acids. Between the trimmed V and J ends, which lost 4 bases and 5 bases, there was a span of 12 bases. CDR3 sequence reads: CASSPSGEYGYTF. The CDR3 nucleotides are TGCGCCAGCAGCCCCTCTGGGGAGTATGGCTACACCTTC.

The chain's CDR3 is CASSLATGSSYEQYF. DNA of the CDR3: TGTGCCAGCAGCTTAGCGACAGGGTCCTCCTACGAGCAGTACTTC. This sequence joins TRBV7-8 and TRBJ2-7; 7 bases align to TRBD1. The CDR3 runs to 15 residues. The V and J ends lost 0 bases and 0 bases, in that order; junction bases with no gene match: 2. CDR1 SGHVS and CDR2 FQNEAQ come from the germline V gene.

This sequence joins TRBV5-1 and TRBJ2-7; TRBD1 aligns across 7 bases. Germline V gene data show CDR1 as SGHRS and CDR2 as YFSETQ. V lost 0 bases to trimming and J lost 4 bases; unmatched junction nucleotides: 13. This CDR3 has 17 amino acids. The CDR3 protein is CASSLGPETGERYEQYF. The CDR3 region has the DNA TGCGCCAGCAGCTTGGGGCCGGAAACAGGGGAGAGGTACGAGCAGTACTTC.

The chain uses TRBV6-1 and TRBJ1-3; no definite D call. The germline gives CDR1 MNHNS, CDR2 SASEGT. With 2 bases removed from V and 4 bases from J, the gap between germline ends came to 15 bases. The CDR3 spans 16 residues. CDR3 in amino acids: CASSEIIAAAGNTIYF. The CDR3 coding sequence is TGTGCCAGCAGTGAAATAATAGCAGCCGCCGGAAACACCATATATTTT.

V is TRBV3-1 (or the pseudogene TRBV3-2) and J is TRBJ2-3; 11 bases agree with TRBD2. This CDR3 is built from 17 residues. Germline values: CDR1 LGHDT, CDR2 YNNKEL (reference sequence). The junction had 8 bases not matched to a gene; V was cut back by 4 bases and J by 2 bases. The CDR3 loop is CASSLLLAGGFTDTQYF. CDR3 DNA: TGTGCCAGCAGCCTGCTGCTAGCGGGGGGTTTCACAGATACGCAGTATTTT.

This clone has only one observation. The gene calls are TRBV12-5 and TRBJ1-2; TRBD1 agrees at 7 bases. This CDR3 is built from 13 residues. V gave up 1 base and J gave up 8 bases; unmatched junction bases: 4. Germline V gives CDR1 LGHNT, CDR2 FRNRAP. The CDR3 bases are TGTGCTAGTGGTTTGGACAGGGGCGAAGGCTACACCTTC. Amino acids: CASGLDRGEGYTF.

The rearrangement uses TRBV21-1 and TRBJ2-5; no DNA check was done on the table's D call, TRBD2. TRBV21-1 is recorded as a pseudogene. The CDR3 has 15 amino acids. The CDR3 nucleotides read TGTGCCAGCAGCAAAGCCGAGGGCGGACAAGAGACCCAGTACTTC. Translated: CASSKAEGGQETQYF.

The chain employs TRBV28 and TRBJ2-7; D gene unclear. V dropped 5 bases and J dropped 6 bases, with 8 bases sitting between them. In germline, CDR1 is MDHEN, CDR2 SYDVKM. The length of the CDR3 is 11 residues. CDR3 loop: CASSAPSEQYF. For the CDR3, the DNA is TGTGCCAGCAGTGCCCCCAGCGAGCAGTACTTC.

This chain uses TRBV11-3 with TRBJ2-3; D ambiguous. The CDR3 runs 12 residues. The V gene's germline CDR1 is SGHNT and CDR2 YENEEA. Trimming cost V 5 bases and J 4 bases, with 7 bases left between them. This CDR3 reads CASSPDSDTQYF. As DNA, the CDR3 is TGTGCCAGCAGCCCCGACTCAGATACGCAGTATTTT. The whole variable domain, remainder taken from reference TRBV11-3 and TRBJ2-3, is EAGVVQSPRYKIIEKKQPVAFWCNPISGHNTLYWYLQNLGQGPELLIRYENEEAVDDSQLPKDRFSAERLKGVDSTLKIQPAELGDSAVYLCASSPDSDTQYFGPGTRLTVL.

This chain connects TRBV2 to TRBJ2-1; 8 positions match TRBD1. The CDR3 is 13 amino acids. The germline V gene has CDR1 SNHLY and CDR2 FYNNEI. With V trimmed by 6 bases and J by 8 bases, 6 bases remained unmatched. CDR3: CASSSRGLDEQFF. The CDR3, as DNA: TGTGCCAGCAGCAGCAGGGGGCTCGATGAGCAGTTCTTC.

This clone appeared once. CDR3 bases: TGTGCCAGTAGTATAAGCAAAGATGGCTACACCTTC. Amino acids: CASSISKDGYTF. The chain links TRBV19 to TRBJ1-2; D gene uncertain. Germline loops: CDR1 LNHDA, CDR2 SQIVND (reference sequence). The CDR3 is 12 amino acids. The V end was cut by 2 bases, the J end by 6 bases, with 7 bases between.